This T cell receptor beta chain was retrieved from a study of T cells after yellow fever vaccination. TCRdb ran MiXCR on the 5' RACE reads and lists one entry per CDR3 protein. Counted here are under 350,000 distinct CDR3 sequences, over 4% occurring once; the ten biggest clones make up 20% to 25%. CDR3 length: 17 amino acids. Trimming took 2 bases from V and 4 from J, leaving 20 bases between them. At least ten counts were recorded for this clonotype. The antigen is not known. Points from the study as a whole: Subsequent to the booster, the majority of primary-vaccination clones reappeared (around 96% CD4, 88% CD8).

The sequenced sample was PBMCs, obtained 5 days after the yellow fever booster vaccination. The source is a young man who received the YFV17D yellow fever vaccine. The chain uses TRBV12-3 or TRBV12-4 and TRBJ2-5; no firm D call. CDR3 DNA sequence: TGTGCCAGCAGTTTAATTGCCGTTTGGGTCATCTTAGAGACCCAGTACTTC. As protein: CASSLIAVWVILETQYF.